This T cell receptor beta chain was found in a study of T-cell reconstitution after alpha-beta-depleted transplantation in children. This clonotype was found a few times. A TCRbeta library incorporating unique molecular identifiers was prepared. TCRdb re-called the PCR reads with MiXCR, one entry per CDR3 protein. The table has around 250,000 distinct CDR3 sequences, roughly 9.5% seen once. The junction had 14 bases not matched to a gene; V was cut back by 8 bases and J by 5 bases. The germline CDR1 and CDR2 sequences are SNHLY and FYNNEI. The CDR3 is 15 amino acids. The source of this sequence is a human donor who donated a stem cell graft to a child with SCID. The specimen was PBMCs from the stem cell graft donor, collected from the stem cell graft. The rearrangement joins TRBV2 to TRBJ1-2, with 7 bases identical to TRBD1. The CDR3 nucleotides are TGTGCCAGCGCTCGGACAGGTGGGGGGATATATGGCTACACCTTC. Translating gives CASARTGGGIYGYTF.